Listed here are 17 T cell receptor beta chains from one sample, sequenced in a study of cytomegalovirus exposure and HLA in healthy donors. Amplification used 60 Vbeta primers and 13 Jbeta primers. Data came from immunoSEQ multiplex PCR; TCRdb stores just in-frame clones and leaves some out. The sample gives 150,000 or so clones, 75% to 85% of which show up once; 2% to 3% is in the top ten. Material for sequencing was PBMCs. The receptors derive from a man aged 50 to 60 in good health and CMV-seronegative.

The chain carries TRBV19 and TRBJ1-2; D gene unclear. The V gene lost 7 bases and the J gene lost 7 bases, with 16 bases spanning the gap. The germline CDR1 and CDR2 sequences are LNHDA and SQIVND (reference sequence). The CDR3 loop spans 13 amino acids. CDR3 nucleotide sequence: TGTGCCAGTAAGGACTCCTCCCGGGGTGGCTACACCTTC. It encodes CASKDSSRGGYTF.

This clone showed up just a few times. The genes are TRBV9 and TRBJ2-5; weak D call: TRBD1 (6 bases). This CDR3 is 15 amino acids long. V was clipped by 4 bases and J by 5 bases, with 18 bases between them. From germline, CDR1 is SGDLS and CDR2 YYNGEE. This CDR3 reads CASSLDSVPRETQYF. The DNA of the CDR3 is TGTGCCAGCAGCCTGGACAGCGTGCCGCGGGAGACCCAGTACTTC. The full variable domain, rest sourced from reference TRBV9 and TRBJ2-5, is DSGVTQTPKHLITATGQRVTLRCSPRSGDLSVYWYQQSLDQGLQFLIQYYNGEERAKGNILERFSAQQFPDLHSELNLSSLELGDSALYFCASSLDSVPRETQYFGPGTRLLVL.

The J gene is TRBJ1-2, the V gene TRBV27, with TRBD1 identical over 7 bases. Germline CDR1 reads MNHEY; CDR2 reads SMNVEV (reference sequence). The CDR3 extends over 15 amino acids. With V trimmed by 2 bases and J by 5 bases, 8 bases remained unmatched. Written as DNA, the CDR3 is TGTGCCAGCAGTTTAGACGCAGGGGGTCTTTATGGCTACACCTTC. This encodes CASSLDAGGLYGYTF.

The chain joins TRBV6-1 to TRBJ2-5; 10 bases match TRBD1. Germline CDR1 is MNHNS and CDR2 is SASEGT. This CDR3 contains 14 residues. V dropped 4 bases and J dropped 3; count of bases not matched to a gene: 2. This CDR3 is CASSGTGGKETQYF. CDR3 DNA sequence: TGTGCCAGCAGTGGGACAGGGGGTAAAGAGACCCAGTACTTC.

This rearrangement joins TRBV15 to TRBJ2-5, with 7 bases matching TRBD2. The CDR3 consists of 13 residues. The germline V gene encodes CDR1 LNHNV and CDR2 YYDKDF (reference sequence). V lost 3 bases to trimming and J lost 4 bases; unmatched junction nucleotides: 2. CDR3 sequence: CATSSGRPETQYF. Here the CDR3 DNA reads TGTGCCACCAGCAGCGGGAGGCCAGAGACCCAGTACTTC.

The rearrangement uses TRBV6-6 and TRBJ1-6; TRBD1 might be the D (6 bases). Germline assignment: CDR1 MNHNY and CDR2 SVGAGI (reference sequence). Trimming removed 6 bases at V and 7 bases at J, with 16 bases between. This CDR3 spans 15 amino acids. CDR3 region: CASSSRGVGNSPLHF. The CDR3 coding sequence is TGTGCCAGCAGCTCCAGGGGAGTAGGAAATTCACCCCTCCACTTT.

The DNA for the CDR3 is TGTGCCAGCAGCTTCCCAGGGGGCTTGGCTGAAGCTTTCTTT. It specifies CASSFPGGLAEAFF. This chain connects TRBV7-8 to TRBJ1-1; TRBD1 matches 8 bases. V gave up 3 bases and J gave up 6 bases; unmatched junction bases: 6. In germline, CDR1 is SGHVS, CDR2 FQNEAQ. This CDR3 has 14 residues. The complete variable domain, with remaining parts taken from reference TRBV7-8 and TRBJ1-1, reads GAGVSQSPRYKVAKRGQDVALRCDPISGHVSLFWYQQALGQGPEFLTYFQNEAQLDKSGLPSDRFFAERPEGSVSTLKIQRTQQEDSAVYLCASSFPGGLAEAFFGQGTRLTVV.

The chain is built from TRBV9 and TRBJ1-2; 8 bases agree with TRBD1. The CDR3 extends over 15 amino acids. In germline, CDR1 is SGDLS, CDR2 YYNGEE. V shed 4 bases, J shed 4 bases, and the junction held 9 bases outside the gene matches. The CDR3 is CASSPKHTGGYGYTF. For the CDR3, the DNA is TGTGCCAGCAGCCCAAAACACACAGGGGGCTATGGCTACACCTTC.

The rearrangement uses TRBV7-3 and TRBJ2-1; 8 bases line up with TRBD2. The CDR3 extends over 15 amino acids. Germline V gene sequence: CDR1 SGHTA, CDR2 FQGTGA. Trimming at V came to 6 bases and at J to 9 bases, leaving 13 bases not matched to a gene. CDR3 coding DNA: TGTGCCAGCAGTTTCCCCGGGACTAGGGAGAGTGAGCAGTTCTTC. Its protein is CASSFPGTRESEQFF.

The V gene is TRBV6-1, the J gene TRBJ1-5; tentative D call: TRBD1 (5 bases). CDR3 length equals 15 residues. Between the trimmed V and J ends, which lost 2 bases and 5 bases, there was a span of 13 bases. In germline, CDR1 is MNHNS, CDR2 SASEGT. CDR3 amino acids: CASSETGGADQPQHF. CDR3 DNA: TGTGCCAGCAGTGAAACAGGCGGGGCCGATCAGCCCCAGCATTTT.

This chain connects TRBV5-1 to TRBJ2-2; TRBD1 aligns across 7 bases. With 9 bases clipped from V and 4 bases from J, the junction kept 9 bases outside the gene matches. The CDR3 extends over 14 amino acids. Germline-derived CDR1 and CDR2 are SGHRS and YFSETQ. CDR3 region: CATGQETFTGELFF. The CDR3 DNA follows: TGCGCCACCGGACAGGAAACCTTCACCGGGGAGCTGTTTTTT.

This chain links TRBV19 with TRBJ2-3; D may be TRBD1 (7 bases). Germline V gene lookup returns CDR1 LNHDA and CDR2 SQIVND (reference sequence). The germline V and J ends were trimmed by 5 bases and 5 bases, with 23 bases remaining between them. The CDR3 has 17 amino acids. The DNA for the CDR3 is TGTGCCAGTAGTGCCCGCGCGGGACAGAACTGGGGAGATACGCAGTATTTT. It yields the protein CASSARAGQNWGDTQYF.

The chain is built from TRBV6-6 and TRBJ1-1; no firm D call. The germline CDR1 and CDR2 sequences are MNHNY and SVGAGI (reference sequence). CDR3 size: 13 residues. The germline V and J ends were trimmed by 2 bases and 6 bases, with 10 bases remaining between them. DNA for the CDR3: TGTGCCAGCAGTTACGGGTCGGAGCCTGAAGCTTTCTTT. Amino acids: CASSYGSEPEAFF.

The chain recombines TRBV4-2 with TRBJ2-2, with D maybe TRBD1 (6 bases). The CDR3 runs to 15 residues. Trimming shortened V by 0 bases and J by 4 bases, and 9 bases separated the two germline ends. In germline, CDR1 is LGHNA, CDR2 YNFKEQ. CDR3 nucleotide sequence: TGTGCCAGCAGCCAAGACAGGGGATTCACCGGGGAGCTGTTTTTT. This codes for CASSQDRGFTGELFF.

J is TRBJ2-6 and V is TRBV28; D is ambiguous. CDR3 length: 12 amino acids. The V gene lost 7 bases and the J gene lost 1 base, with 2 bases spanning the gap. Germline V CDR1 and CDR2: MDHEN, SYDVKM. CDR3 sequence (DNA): TGTGCCAGCACGTCTGGGGCCAACGTCCTGACTTTC. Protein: CASTSGANVLTF.

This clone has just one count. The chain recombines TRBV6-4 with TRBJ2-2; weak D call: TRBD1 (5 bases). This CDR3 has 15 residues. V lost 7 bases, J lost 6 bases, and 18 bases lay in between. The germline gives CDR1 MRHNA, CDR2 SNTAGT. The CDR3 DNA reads TGTGCCAGCACTAGGGGTAGGACGGGCCCCGGGGAGCTGTTTTTT. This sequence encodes CASTRGRTGPGELFF.

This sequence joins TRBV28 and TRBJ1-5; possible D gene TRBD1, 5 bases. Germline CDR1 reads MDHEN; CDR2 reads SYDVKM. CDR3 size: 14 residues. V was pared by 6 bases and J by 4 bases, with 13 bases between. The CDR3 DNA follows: TGTGCCAGCAGGGATGGGGGGTGGAATCAGCCCCAGCATTTT. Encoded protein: CASRDGGWNQPQHF.